This T cell receptor (beta chain) was captured in a study of T cell repertoires in cytomegalovirus infection. In this sample, this clonotype turned up many times. TCRdb redid the calling of the reads with MiXCR, one entry per CDR3 protein. The sample yields 350,000 to 450,000 distinct CDR3 sequences, over 15% seen once. V was cut by 5 bases and J by 4 bases, with 14 bases left in between. Germline CDR1 is SGHTA and CDR2 is FQGNSA. There are 14 residues in the CDR3. Specimen: PBMCs. This chain connects TRBV7-2 to TRBJ1-2; D unresolved. This clonotype was sampled from a human donor in good health (CMV status not recorded). Some clones in this sample may be carry-over from other donors' samples. DNA of the CDR3: TGTGCCAGCAGCGAAACGTGGGTCTCCTATGGCTACACCTTC. This gives the protein CASSETWVSYGYTF.